Listed below are T cell receptor beta chains from one sample, sequenced in a study of identical twins. TCRdb reprocessed the 5' RACE reads with MiXCR, giving one entry per CDR3 protein. The top ten hold around 2% of the sample, which has hundreds of thousands of distinct CDR3 sequences, around 5.7% seen once. Sample: naive T cells sorted from blood. The receptors were gathered from a man aged 18 to 30 in good health. Each CDR3 is given with its conserved first and last residue. A D gene is named only where the DNA matches it firmly. Only some rows state a clone size, as once, few, many or a class for expanded clones.

j_gene: TRBJ1-5
d_gene: -
abundance: -
v_gene: TRBV12-3/TRBV12-4
CDR3nt: TGTGCCAGCAATACTTTGCACTGGACAGTCAATCAGCCCCAGCATTTT
CDR3aa: CASNTLHWTVNQPQHF

j_gene: TRBJ2-5
d_gene: -
abundance: many
v_gene: TRBV6-2/TRBV6-3
CDR3nt: TGTGCCAGCAGTTACTCGCAGCAAGAGACCCAGTACTTC
CDR3aa: CASSYSQQETQYF

j_gene: TRBJ2-7
d_gene: -
abundance: few
v_gene: TRBV4-2
CDR3nt: TGTGCCAGCAGCCAAGAGACTTCCACCGTCAGGGAGCAGTACTTC
CDR3aa: CASSQETSTVREQYF

j_gene: TRBJ2-1
d_gene: -
abundance: many
v_gene: TRBV10-3
CDR3nt: TGTGCCATCATGGGGACCTCCAATGAGCAGTTCTTC
CDR3aa: CAIMGTSNEQFF

j_gene: TRBJ1-4
d_gene: TRBD1
abundance: few
v_gene: TRBV11-2
CDR3nt: TGTGCCAGCAGCCAGGGGGGGTTCGTAATCGAAAAACTGTTTTTT
CDR3aa: CASSQGGFVIEKLFF

j_gene: TRBJ2-2
d_gene: -
abundance: few
v_gene: TRBV11-1
CDR3nt: TGTGCCAGCAACCGCCGGGACGCAAACACCGGGGAGCTGTTTTTT
CDR3aa: CASNRRDANTGELFF

j_gene: TRBJ2-7
d_gene: TRBD2
abundance: few
v_gene: TRBV20-1
CDR3nt: TGCAGTGCTAGCTCCGGCACTAGCGGGATTGGGGAGCAGTACTTC
CDR3aa: CSASSGTSGIGEQYF

j_gene: TRBJ2-1
d_gene: TRBD2
abundance: many
v_gene: TRBV5-1
CDR3nt: TGCGCCAGCAGCATTCTAGCGGGAGGGCCCAGTAATGAGCAGTTCTTC
CDR3aa: CASSILAGGPSNEQFF

j_gene: TRBJ2-2
d_gene: TRBD1
abundance: few
v_gene: TRBV5-1
CDR3nt: TGCGCCAGCAGCTTCTCACAGGGGCGCATGGGCACCGGGGAGCTGTTTTTT
CDR3aa: CASSFSQGRMGTGELFF

j_gene: TRBJ2-1
d_gene: TRBD2
abundance: many
v_gene: TRBV11-3
CDR3nt: TGTGCCAGCAGCTTCGGGACTAGGGAGGAGCAGTTCTTC
CDR3aa: CASSFGTREEQFF

j_gene: TRBJ2-1
d_gene: TRBD2
abundance: few
v_gene: TRBV28
CDR3nt: TGTGCCAGCAGCCTAGCGGGAATGTGGAATGAGCAGTTCTTC
CDR3aa: CASSLAGMWNEQFF

j_gene: TRBJ2-5
d_gene: -
abundance: few
v_gene: TRBV12-3/TRBV12-4
CDR3nt: TGTGCCAGCAGTTCTCGACGGAGCCAAGAGACCCAGTACTTC
CDR3aa: CASSSRRSQETQYF

j_gene: TRBJ1-6
d_gene: -
abundance: -
v_gene: TRBV29-1
CDR3nt: TGCAGCGTTGGGACCGATCATAATTCACCCCTCCACTTT
CDR3aa: CSVGTDHNSPLHF

j_gene: TRBJ2-3
d_gene: TRBD1
abundance: many
v_gene: TRBV5-1
CDR3nt: TGCGCCAGCAGCCCCGGACAGGGGGCCAGGACAGATACGCAGTATTTT
CDR3aa: CASSPGQGARTDTQYF

j_gene: TRBJ1-1
d_gene: TRBD1
abundance: few
v_gene: TRBV5-6
CDR3nt: TGTGCCAGCAGCTTGGGGACAGGGAGCTTGTCTTTCTTT
CDR3aa: CASSLGTGSLSFF

j_gene: TRBJ2-5
d_gene: -
abundance: many
v_gene: TRBV5-5
CDR3nt: TGTGCCAGCAGCTTCACAGACCAAGAGACCCAGTACTTC
CDR3aa: CASSFTDQETQYF

j_gene: TRBJ2-1
d_gene: TRBD1
abundance: many
v_gene: TRBV6-1
CDR3nt: TGTGCCAGCAGGCTTCCGGGACAGGGGTACAATGAGCAGTTCTTC
CDR3aa: CASRLPGQGYNEQFF

j_gene: TRBJ1-1
d_gene: -
abundance: many
v_gene: TRBV4-2
CDR3nt: TGTGCCAGCAGCCAAGGGGGGATTGGGACTGAAGCTTTCTTT
CDR3aa: CASSQGGIGTEAFF

j_gene: TRBJ2-4
d_gene: TRBD1
abundance: few
v_gene: TRBV29-1
CDR3nt: TGCAGCGTGAAGGGGACAGAGTTAGCCAAAAACATTCAGTACTTC
CDR3aa: CSVKGTELAKNIQYF

j_gene: TRBJ2-1
d_gene: -
abundance: many
v_gene: TRBV20-1
CDR3nt: TGCAGTGCCTCACTAGAAGCTGAGCAGTTCTTC
CDR3aa: CSASLEAEQFF

j_gene: TRBJ2-1
d_gene: -
abundance: many
v_gene: TRBV20-1
CDR3nt: TGCAGTGCTGCACAGGGAACCTACAATGAGCAGTTCTTC
CDR3aa: CSAAQGTYNEQFF

j_gene: TRBJ1-2
d_gene: TRBD1
abundance: -
v_gene: TRBV29-1
CDR3nt: TGCAGCGTTAACGGACAGGGGGCGAATGGCTACACCTTC
CDR3aa: CSVNGQGANGYTF

j_gene: TRBJ2-1
d_gene: TRBD1
abundance: many
v_gene: TRBV7-6
CDR3nt: TGTGCCAGCAGCCCAACGGGACAGGGCGACAATGAGCAGTTCTTC
CDR3aa: CASSPTGQGDNEQFF

j_gene: TRBJ2-3
d_gene: TRBD2
abundance: many
v_gene: TRBV7-2
CDR3nt: TGTGCCAGCAGCTTAAGTGCGGCTAGCGGGAGCACAGATACGCAGTATTTT
CDR3aa: CASSLSAASGSTDTQYF

j_gene: TRBJ2-7
d_gene: TRBD1
abundance: many
v_gene: TRBV13
CDR3nt: TGTGCCAGCAGCTTAGGGACAGGGGGTCGGGAGCAGTACTTC
CDR3aa: CASSLGTGGREQYF

j_gene: TRBJ1-1
d_gene: TRBD1
abundance: many
v_gene: TRBV12-3/TRBV12-4
CDR3nt: TGTGCCAGCAGGTCGGACAGGGGGCACACTGAAGCTTTCTTT
CDR3aa: CASRSDRGHTEAFF

j_gene: TRBJ2-1
d_gene: -
abundance: many
v_gene: TRBV5-1
CDR3nt: TGCGCCAGCAGCTTGACGGTCTACAATGAGCAGTTCTTC
CDR3aa: CASSLTVYNEQFF

j_gene: TRBJ2-1
d_gene: TRBD2
abundance: many
v_gene: TRBV20-1
CDR3nt: TGCAGTGCTAAGGGACTAGCGGGAGGTTCTGGTAATGAGCAGTTCTTC
CDR3aa: CSAKGLAGGSGNEQFF

j_gene: TRBJ2-7
d_gene: TRBD2
abundance: -
v_gene: TRBV5-1
CDR3nt: TGCGCCAGCAGCTTAGGTCCAACTAGCGGGACCTTCTCCTACGAGCAGTACTTC
CDR3aa: CASSLGPTSGTFSYEQYF

j_gene: TRBJ1-2
d_gene: -
abundance: few
v_gene: TRBV7-8
CDR3nt: TGTGCCAGCAGCTTAGTACCCCAGGGGAACTATGGCTACACCTTC
CDR3aa: CASSLVPQGNYGYTF

j_gene: TRBJ1-1
d_gene: -
abundance: many
v_gene: TRBV5-1
CDR3nt: TGCGCCAGCAGCTTGGAAAGGTTGGGCGGAGGGAACACTGAAGCTTTCTTT
CDR3aa: CASSLERLGGGNTEAFF

j_gene: TRBJ2-1
d_gene: -
abundance: many
v_gene: TRBV5-1
CDR3nt: TGTGCCAGCAGCTTAGGAGGGAGCAATGAGCAGTTCTTC
CDR3aa: CASSLGGSNEQFF